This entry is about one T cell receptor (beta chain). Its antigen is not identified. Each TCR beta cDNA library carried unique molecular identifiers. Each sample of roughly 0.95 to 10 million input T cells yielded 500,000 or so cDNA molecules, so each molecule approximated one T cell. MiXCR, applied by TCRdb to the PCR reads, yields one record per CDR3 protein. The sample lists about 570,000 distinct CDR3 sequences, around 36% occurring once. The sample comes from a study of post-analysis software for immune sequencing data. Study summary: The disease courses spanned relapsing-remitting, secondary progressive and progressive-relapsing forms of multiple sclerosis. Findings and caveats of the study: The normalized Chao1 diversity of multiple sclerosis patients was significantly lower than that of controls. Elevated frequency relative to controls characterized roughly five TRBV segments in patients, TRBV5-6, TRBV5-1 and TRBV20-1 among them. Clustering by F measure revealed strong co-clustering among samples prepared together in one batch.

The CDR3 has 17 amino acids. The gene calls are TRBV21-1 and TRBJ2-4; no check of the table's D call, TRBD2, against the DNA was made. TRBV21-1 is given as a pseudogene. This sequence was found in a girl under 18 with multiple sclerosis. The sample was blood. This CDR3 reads CASSTLTSGGPYNEQYF. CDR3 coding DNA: TGTGCCAGCAGCACCCTGACTAGCGGGGGGCCCTACAATGAGCAGTACTTC.